Included here is one TCR beta chain sequence, with context. This sample stems from a study of shared clonotypes between healthy human individuals. TCRdb's table, derived via immunoSEQ multiplex PCR, lists solely in-frame clones and lacks some. Among fewer than 1.6 million clones, about 98.5% were seen once, and the ten largest hold 0.36%. The germline V and J ends were trimmed by 4 bases and 4 bases, with 21 bases remaining between them. Germline lookup yields CDR1 SGDLS and CDR2 YYNGEE. The CDR3 consists of 16 residues. The chain carries TRBV9 and TRBJ2-7; TRBD2 might be the D (7 bases). This clonotype was sampled from a man aged 30-40 years in good health. Sequences were obtained from naive CD4+ T cells sorted from blood. Subset given: CD45RA+ positively selected. CDR3 DNA sequence: TGTGCCAGCAGCCCTAAATTACTAGGGGGGGCGTACGAGCAGTACTTC. It is translated as CASSPKLLGGAYEQYF.